This T cell receptor (beta chain) appears in the sequencing data of a study of cytomegalovirus exposure and HLA in healthy donors. Findings and limits, study-wide: The study reported that TCR beta sequences accurately predicted HLA-A and HLA-B alleles in most subjects.

PCR used 60 Vbeta primers and 13 Jbeta primers. Measured with immunoSEQ multiplex PCR; TCRdb has only the in-frame clones, and not every one. There are under 150,000 clones in the sample; around 77% occur only once, and approximately 1% lies in the top ten. CDR1 SNHLY and CDR2 FYNNEI come from the germline V gene. This CDR3 is built from 13 residues. V dropped 6 bases and J dropped 9; count of bases not matched to a gene: 7. Details on this clone: Its antigen is not known.

The TCR was taken from a man between 18 and 29 years old in good health and CMV-seronegative. The sequenced material came from PBMCs. V is TRBV2 and J is TRBJ2-1; 8 bases line up with TRBD1. CDR3 DNA: TGTGCCAGCAGCCCACAGGGGGTGGTTGAGCAGTTCTTC. This encodes CASSPQGVVEQFF.